This T cell receptor beta chain was sequenced for a study of OX40 agonist ivuxolimab in advanced cancers. Study background: Patients got intravenous ivuxolimab at 0.01 to 10 mg/kg every 2 weeks. Overall study results and limits: At 0.1 to 3.0 mg/kg, CD4+ and CD8+ blood T cells expanded clonally by week 6.

CDR3 length equals 15 residues. V lost 3 bases and J lost 4, with 16 bases in between. Looked up from germline, CDR1 is LNHDA and CDR2 is SQIVND (reference sequence). Sequencing was performed with immunoSEQ multiplex PCR; in TCRdb, only in-frame clones are kept and a portion is missing. The profile shows about 83,000 clones, about 90% of them singletons. As to this clone: No antigen is known for it.

The receptor was isolated from an adult with an advanced solid tumor such as melanoma, head and neck, liver or kidney cancer. The chain links TRBV19 to TRBJ2-7, with D perhaps TRBD1 (6 bases). Sequenced here: CD4+ or CD8+ T cells sorted from blood, sampled in a trial of the OX40 agonist ivuxolimab. The CDR3 is CASSILAQGSYEQYF. The CDR3 DNA follows: TGTGCCAGTAGTATCCTTGCACAGGGTTCTTACGAGCAGTACTTC.